One and the same sample provided the 18 T cell receptor beta chains below, sequenced in a study of sequential checkpoint blockade in melanoma. Some clones are missing from TCRdb's copy, which holds only in-frame ones; the method was immunoSEQ multiplex PCR. The sample shows about 13,000 clones, approximately 82% of them seen only once. Indicated treatment: randomized to nivolumab then ipilimumab (arm A) or the reverse (arm B). The sample here was CD8+ T cells sorted from blood (inferred from file names), taken from a patient given nivolumab and ipilimumab in sequence. The receptors derive from a human donor with melanoma.

The gene calls are TRBV7-2 and TRBJ2-7; possibly TRBD2 for D (6 bases). The CDR3 consists of 15 residues. V was trimmed by 4 bases and J by 4 bases, leaving 17 bases between them. In germline, CDR1 is SGHTA, CDR2 FQGNSA. The CDR3 sequence: CASSSLATSGYEQYF. The CDR3 DNA is TGTGCCAGCAGCTCACTAGCAACCTCGGGATACGAGCAGTACTTC.

The chain is built from TRBV5-6 and TRBJ1-1; 9 bases map to TRBD1. The CDR3 is 15 residues long. CDR1 SGHDT and CDR2 YYEEEE come from the germline V gene. Trimming cost V 6 bases and J 0 bases; bases outside gene matches: 6. The CDR3: CASIDTGGMNTEAFF. The CDR3 coding sequence is TGTGCCAGCATCGACACAGGGGGCATGAACACTGAAGCTTTCTTT.

In its sample, this clone was seen once. The chain combines TRBV4-1 with TRBJ2-4; D is perhaps TRBD2 (7 bases). CDR1 MGHRA and CDR2 YSYEKL come from the germline V gene. With 0 bases removed from V and 4 bases from J, the gap between germline ends came to 19 bases. The CDR3 is 18 amino acids. CDR3: CASSQERGEGGAKNIQYF. The CDR3 DNA reads as TGCGCCAGCAGCCAAGAAAGGGGTGAGGGGGGGGCTAAAAACATTCAGTACTTC.

The CDR3 is CATQRLGGGPNEKLFF. The CDR3 DNA is TGTGCCACCCAAAGGCTGGGAGGTGGCCCTAATGAAAAACTGTTTTTT. The J gene is TRBJ1-4, the V gene TRBV28; D ambiguous. Germline V gene sequence: CDR1 MDHEN, CDR2 SYDVKM. The CDR3 is made up of 16 amino acids. The ends were cut back, 10 bases at V and 3 bases at J, with 21 bases in the middle.

This chain joins TRBV27 and TRBJ1-2, with a weak D call TRBD1 (5 bases). The CDR3 consists of 12 residues. V lost 10 bases, J lost 1 base, and 10 bases lay in between. Germline assignment: CDR1 MNHEY and CDR2 SMNVEV (reference sequence). The CDR3 reads CATGVNNYGYTF. The CDR3 DNA follows: TGTGCCACGGGGGTTAATAACTATGGCTACACCTTC.

The J gene is TRBJ2-1, the V gene TRBV11-2, with D uncertain. CDR1 and CDR2 from the germline V gene are SGHAT and FQNNGV. This CDR3 contains 17 residues. Trimming shortened V by 5 bases and J by 0 bases, and 17 bases separated the two germline ends. CDR3 in amino acids: CASSLLSTSDSYNEQFF. DNA of the CDR3: TGTGCCAGCAGCCTCCTCTCGACTTCCGACTCCTACAATGAGCAGTTCTTC.

The chain joins TRBV12-5 to TRBJ2-3; possibly TRBD2 for D (6 bases). V lost 6 bases to trimming and J lost 5 bases, with 15 bases between them. CDR1 is LGHNT, CDR2 FRNRAP, per germline. CDR3 length: 14 residues. This CDR3 reads CASGTQQGGDTQYF. The CDR3, as DNA: TGTGCTAGTGGCACCCAGCAGGGAGGAGATACGCAGTATTTT.

This clone was detected once. V gene TRBV15 combines with J gene TRBJ1-1; D uncertain. Germline V CDR1 and CDR2: LNHNV, YYDKDF (reference sequence). This CDR3 region has 14 residues. The V end lost 6 bases, the J end lost 6 bases, and 17 bases lay between the germline ends. This CDR3 reads CATRFNLYGPEAFF. CDR3 coding DNA: TGTGCCACCAGATTTAACCTGTATGGGCCTGAAGCTTTCTTT.

The rearrangement joins TRBV15 to TRBJ1-5, with no clear D. V was pared by 7 bases and J by 0 bases, with 10 bases between. Germline values: CDR1 LNHNV, CDR2 YYDKDF (reference sequence). The CDR3 spans 14 residues. CDR3 sequence (DNA): TGTGCCACCATCACTGATTATAGCAATCAGCCCCAGCATTTT. Translating it yields CATITDYSNQPQHF.

On this clone: An end of the junction differs from the germline gene, which may be a read error. The rearrangement uses TRBV28 and TRBJ1-2; no clear D gene. The CDR3 runs 12 residues. CDR1 and CDR2 from the germline V gene are MDHEN and SYDVKM. CDR3 bases: TGTGCCAGCAGGGAGAATAGCTATGGCTGCACCTTC. It yields the protein CASRENSYGCTF.

The chain couples TRBV27 to TRBJ2-5, with D tentatively TRBD1 (6 bases). The assigned J gene may be wrong: the sequence end matches TRBJ2-7 better. The CDR3 contains 14 residues. Germline lookup yields CDR1 MNHEY and CDR2 SMNVEV (reference sequence). In DNA form, the CDR3 reads TGTGCCAGCAGTTGGGTAGGGGGACCCTACGAGCAGTACTTC. Residues: CASSWVGGPYEQYF.

V usage is TRBV7-9 and J usage is TRBJ2-1, with 8 bases identical to TRBD1. Germline trimming cut 1 base from V and 7 bases from J; bases unmatched to any gene: 6. The CDR3 length is 15 residues. Per germline, CDR1 SEHNR and CDR2 FQNEAQ (reference sequence). The CDR3 loop is CASSLVAGGRNEQFF. CDR3 bases: TGTGCCAGCAGCTTAGTAGCAGGGGGCCGGAATGAGCAGTTCTTC.

This chain links TRBV7-9 with TRBJ2-7; TRBD1 matches 7 bases. Germline CDR1 is SEHNR and CDR2 is FQNEAQ (reference sequence). The trim removed 5 bases at V and 1 base at J, leaving 11 bases unmatched. The CDR3 contains 16 residues. The CDR3 coding sequence is TGTGCCAGCAGCGGAGAGGGCGCGGACAGGTCCTACGAGCAGTACTTC. Residues: CASSGEGADRSYEQYF.

The gene calls are TRBV7-9 and TRBJ2-3; 9 bases map to TRBD2. This CDR3 comprises 16 residues. The V gene end was trimmed by 4 bases and the J gene end by 1 base; junction bases not matched to a gene: 6. Per the germline V gene, CDR1 is SEHNR and CDR2 is FQNEAQ (reference sequence). This chain's CDR3 is CASSWRERGGTDTQYF. The CDR3 bases are TGTGCCAGCAGCTGGAGGGAGCGGGGGGGCACAGATACGCAGTATTTT.

A note on this clone: At one boundary the junction diverges from the germline segment, which might be a read error. The chain employs TRBV2 and TRBJ2-7; possible D gene TRBD2, 5 bases. CDR1 SNHLY and CDR2 FYNNEI come from the germline V gene. CDR3 size: 10 residues. The CDR3: CASSGVSEAF. CDR3 DNA sequence: TGTGCCAGCAGTGGTGTTAGCGAGGCTTTC.

The chain couples TRBV6-5 to TRBJ2-1; 7 positions match TRBD2. The length of the CDR3 is 16 residues. Germline CDR1 MNHEY, CDR2 SVGAGI. The V gene end was trimmed by 0 bases and the J gene end by 6 bases; junction bases not matched to a gene: 8. The DNA for the CDR3 is TGTGCCAGCAGTTACTCGATGGGTGGGGGGGGCAATGAGCAGTTCTTC. It specifies CASSYSMGGGGNEQFF.

This clone was counted a few times. The chain is built from TRBV7-2 and TRBJ2-7; 9 bases agree with TRBD2. The CDR3 has 16 residues. CDR1 is SGHTA and CDR2 is FQGNSA in the germline V gene. Trimming at V came to 2 bases and at J to 4 bases, leaving 9 bases not matched to a gene. As DNA, the CDR3 is TGTGCCAGCAGCTTAACCTGGCGGGAGGGCCTGTACGAGCAGTACTTC. Translation: CASSLTWREGLYEQYF.

The CDR3 here is CASSPRDRANTEAFF. CDR3 in DNA: TGTGCCAGCAGCCCCCGGGACAGGGCGAACACTGAAGCTTTCTTT. The rearrangement uses TRBV7-2 and TRBJ1-1; TRBD1 aligns across 9 bases. Per germline, CDR1 SGHTA and CDR2 FQGNSA. CDR3 length equals 15 residues. With V trimmed by 5 bases and J by 1 base, 5 bases remained unmatched. Based on the CDR3 plus reference TRBV7-2 and TRBJ1-1, the full variable domain is GAGVSQSPSNKVTEKGKDVELRCDPISGHTALYWYRQSLGQGLEFLIYFQGNSAPDKSGLPSDRFSAERTGGSVSTLTIQRTQQEDSAVYLCASSPRDRANTEAFFGQGTRLTVV.